These T cell receptor beta chains were read from a single sample in a study of T cell changes during pregnancy in multiple sclerosis. Generated by immunoSEQ multiplex PCR, the TCRdb table keeps only in-frame clones and is missing some. The table shows tens of thousands of clones, with 80% to 95% occurring only once. The material sequenced was CD4+ T cells from peripheral blood mononuclear cells, taken in the second trimester of pregnancy. All receptors come from a female donor with multiple sclerosis, enrolled in a pregnancy study. Both conserved end residues are part of each CDR3. The D gene is left open where the match is weak.

>TRBD2|TRBV7-2|TRBJ2-7
CASSPSFSGGAYEQYF
TGTGCCAGCAGCCCCTCCTTTAGCGGGGGGGCCTACGAGCAGTACTTC
>NA|TRBV28|TRBJ1-1
CASRGLGAEAFF
TGTGCCAGCAGGGGGCTCGGCGCTGAAGCTTTCTTT
>NA|TRBV4-1|TRBJ1-1
CASSQIGSGGTHEAFF
TGCGCCAGCAGCCAAATCGGGTCGGGAGGGACACATGAAGCTTTCTTT
>TRBD2|TRBV6-6|TRBJ2-7
CASRAGGNYEQYF
TGTGCCAGCAGAGCGGGAGGGAACTACGAGCAGTACTTC
>NA|TRBV19|TRBJ1-1
CASSIYGGGGTEAFF
TGTGCCAGTAGTATTTACGGGGGGGGAGGCACTGAAGCTTTCTTT
>NA|TRBV7-3|TRBJ1-1
CASSKSPSPETEAFF
TGTGCCAGCAGCAAATCTCCGAGCCCTGAGACTGAAGCTTTCTTT
>TRBD1|TRBV13|TRBJ1-1
CASSLSRGRDTEAFF
TGTGCCAGCAGCTTAAGCAGGGGGCGGGACACTGAAGCTTTCTTT
>NA|TRBV30|TRBJ1-1
CAWSVLSGAVAFF
TGTGCCTGGAGTGTACTTAGTGGGGCTGTGGCTTTCTTT
>NA|TRBV2|TRBJ1-1
CASNRPPPGTEAFF
TGTGCCAGCAATCGCCCCCCTCCCGGCACTGAAGCTTTCTTT
>NA|TRBV6-5|TRBJ2-2
CASSRTGSNTGELFF
TGTGCCAGCAGCCGAACAGGGTCGAACACCGGGGAGCTGTTTTTT
>NA|TRBV4-1|TRBJ1-1
CASSQVVIPEAFF
TGCGCCAGCAGCCAAGTCGTAATCCCTGAAGCTTTCTTT
>TRBD1|TRBV19|TRBJ2-2
CASSTRQGRTGELFF
TGTGCCAGTAGTACTAGACAGGGCCGGACCGGGGAGCTGTTTTTT
>TRBD1|TRBV5-1|TRBJ1-2
CASSVDRTGYTF
TGCGCCAGCAGCGTGGACAGGACGGGCTACACCTTC
>NA|TRBV18|TRBJ1-5
CASSPDRGGQPQHF
TGTGCCAGCTCACCGGACCGCGGGGGTCAGCCCCAGCATTTT
>NA|TRBV27|TRBJ1-2
CASSFRGFPSGYTF
TGTGCCAGCAGTTTCAGGGGCTTCCCCTCAGGCTACACCTTC
>NA|TRBV5-1|TRBJ1-4
CASSSQGPTNEKLFF
TGCGCCAGCAGCTCCCAGGGTCCAACTAATGAAAAACTGTTTTTT
>NA|TRBV18|TRBJ1-2
CASSPEALGYTF
TGTGCCAGCTCACCAGAGGCTCTTGGCTACACCTTC
>NA|TRBV2|TRBJ2-7
CATQGRSLTYEQYF
TGTGCCACCCAGGGTAGGTCCCTCACCTACGAGCAGTACTTC
>TRBD2|TRBV9|TRBJ2-3
CASSRLAATDTQYF
TGTGCCAGCAGTAGACTAGCGGCGACAGATACGCAGTATTTT
>NA|TRBV6-5|TRBJ2-1
CASRLASEQFF
TGTGCCAGCAGATTAGCGAGTGAGCAGTTCTTC
>NA|TRBV6-5|TRBJ2-1
CASSYSRVYNEQFF
TGTGCCAGCAGTTACTCCAGGGTTTACAATGAGCAGTTCTTC
>TRBD1|TRBV25-1|TRBJ2-7
CASLGQGRSYEQYF
TGTGCCAGCCTGGGACAGGGGAGATCCTACGAGCAGTACTTC
>NA|TRBV2|TRBJ1-2
CASSEQTSGAYGYTF
TGTGCCAGCAGTGAACAGACCTCAGGGGCCTATGGCTACACCTTC
>TRBD2|TRBV4-2|TRBJ2-3
CASSQPLAGGAGTDTQYF
TGTGCCAGCAGCCAACCACTAGCGGGGGGGGCCGGCACAGATACGCAGTATTTT